This T cell receptor (beta chain) was sequenced for a study of neurological immune-mediated disorders. The cDNA came from 5'RACE with 10-nucleotide random UMIs. The authors obtained over 180 million TCR-beta sequences from 15-18 subjects per sequencing run. Each CDR3 protein gets one entry after TCRdb re-called the 5' RACE reads with MiXCR. The data hold about 57,000 distinct CDR3 sequences, with about 11% observed a single time. The CDR3 is 14 amino acids. Germline V CDR1 and CDR2: SGHRS, YFSETQ. V was cut by 4 bases and J by 3 bases, with 13 bases left in between. This clonotype was observed many times. Its antigen is as yet unknown. Overall study findings and caveats: Private repertoires in all groups were suggested by the absence of shared CDR3 amino acid sequences among expanded clones across subjects.

Described time point: longitudinal time-point 1 (baseline). Unsorted libraries were derived from 2 million PBMCs stored at -80 C. This TCR came from a male donor with HTLV-1-associated myelopathy (HAM/TSP). The source material was PBMCs. This sequence joins TRBV5-1 and TRBJ1-1; TRBD1 is a possible D gene (6 bases). The CDR3 nucleotides read TGCGCCAGCAGCAATAACCGACAGGACACTGAAGCTTTCTTT. Its protein is CASSNNRQDTEAFF.